This paragraph reports one T cell receptor (beta chain). The Seattle site enrolled patients during active infection and followed them longitudinally. This sample is part of a study of blood T cell repertoires in COVID-19. Study details: Acute and convalescent COVID-19 samples came from the United States, Italy and Spain.

Sequencing was performed with immunoSEQ multiplex PCR; in TCRdb, only in-frame clones are kept and a portion is missing. The profile covers roughly 200,000 clones, with about 83% appearing a single time and 15% to 20% taken by the ten largest. CDR1 LNHNV and CDR2 YYDKDF come from the germline V gene (reference sequence). Germline trimming cut 4 bases from V and 7 bases from J; bases unmatched to any gene: 8. CDR3 length equals 15 residues. Sequenced input: peripheral blood. This sequence originates from a person between 65 and 79 years old with COVID-19, enrolled during active disease. This sequence joins TRBV15 and TRBJ2-1; 9 nucleotides match TRBD1. CDR3 DNA sequence: TGTGCCACCAGCACAACCGGGACAGGGTATAATGAGCAGTTCTTC. This encodes CATSTTGTGYNEQFF.